Listed below are T cell receptor beta chains from one sample, sequenced in a study of blood T cells in healthy people across ages. TCRdb passed the 5' RACE reads through MiXCR, listing each CDR3 protein once. Among about 620,000 distinct CDR3 sequences, around 20% were seen once, and the ten largest hold around 3.4%. Material: blood. These receptors were collected from a man in his 70s in good health. Both conserved end residues are part of each CDR3. A D gene is named only where the DNA matches it firmly. A row's size may be missing; if present it is once, few, many or a size class.

v_call	clone_size	d_call	j_call	cdr3_nt	cdr3_aa
TRBV28	few	-	TRBJ2-7	TGTGCCAGCAGTAAAGGGGGGGCGCCGTCCTACGAGCAGTACTTC	CASSKGGAPSYEQYF
TRBV20-1	many	-	TRBJ2-5	TGCAGCGCTAGGGGGGGGTACCAAGAGACCCAGTACTTC	CSARGGYQETQYF
TRBV2	-	-	TRBJ2-7	TGTGCCAGCAGTGACCTACTAGGAAAGCAGTACTTC	CASSDLLGKQYF
TRBV6-2/TRBV6-3	-	TRBD2	TRBJ2-5	TGTGCCAGCAGTTACCTCATCCGGGGGGGGTACCAAGAGACCCAGTACTTC	CASSYLIRGGYQETQYF
TRBV25-1	-	TRBD1	TRBJ2-7	TGTGCCAGCGGAGGGACAGGGGTCTCCTACGAGCAGTACTTC	CASGGTGVSYEQYF
TRBV12-3/TRBV12-4	-	TRBD2	TRBJ2-3	TGTGCCAGCAGTGCCCGACGAGCGGGAACAGATACGCAGTATTTT	CASSARRAGTDTQYF
TRBV2	-	-	TRBJ2-7	TGTGCCAGCAATCCGGGACTCTACGAGCAGTACTTC	CASNPGLYEQYF
TRBV7-2	-	-	TRBJ2-1	TGTGCCAGCAGCTGGGGTAGCCGTAACAATGAGCAGTTCTTC	CASSWGSRNNEQFF
TRBV20-1	-	-	TRBJ2-5	TGCAGTGCTACCGGGACTGGAGAGACCCAGTACTTC	CSATGTGETQYF
TRBV7-2	few	-	TRBJ1-1	TGTGCCAGCAGCTTCTCAGGGCTCAACACTGAAGCTTTCTTT	CASSFSGLNTEAFF
TRBV5-1	-	TRBD1	TRBJ2-5	TGCGCCAGCAGCCCAAACCGGGACAGGCCGGAGACCCAGTACTTC	CASSPNRDRPETQYF
TRBV10-3	-	TRBD2	TRBJ2-3	TGTGCCATCAGCGTAACTAGCGCCAGTACAGATACGCAGTATTTT	CAISVTSASTDTQYF
TRBV20-1	few	TRBD1	TRBJ1-2	TGCAGTGCTCCGAGGGACAGGGTAAACTATGGCTACACCTTC	CSAPRDRVNYGYTF
TRBV12-3/TRBV12-4	few	TRBD1	TRBJ1-6	TGTGCCAGCAGTCGCTCCGGACAGGGGTCTTATTCACCCCTCCACTTT	CASSRSGQGSYSPLHF
TRBV7-2	many	-	TRBJ2-4	TGTGCCAGCAGCTCTGGGGGAAACATTCAGTACTTC	CASSSGGNIQYF
TRBV2	-	TRBD1	TRBJ1-2	TGTGCCAGCGGGACAGGCTATGGCTACACCTTC	CASGTGYGYTF
TRBV19	few	-	TRBJ2-5	TGTGCCAGTAGTAGAGGGGACACAACCCACCAAGAGACCCAGTACTTC	CASSRGDTTHQETQYF
TRBV7-9	few	-	TRBJ1-2	TGTGCCAGCAGCTCCAACAGGGAGGACTACACCTTC	CASSSNREDYTF
TRBV4-3	-	-	TRBJ1-6	TGCGCCAGCAGCCAAGATTATGGGACCCCTTCACCCCTCCACTTT	CASSQDYGTPSPLHF
TRBV10-3	-	TRBD1	TRBJ1-5	TGTGCCTCCAGGGGGCAAGACAATCAGCCCCAGCATTTT	CASRGQDNQPQHF
TRBV6-2/TRBV6-3	-	TRBD2	TRBJ2-3	TGTGCCAGCAGAGGACTAGCGGGAGTGGCAGATACGCAGTATTTT	CASRGLAGVADTQYF
TRBV20-1	few	TRBD2	TRBJ2-3	TGCAGTGCTAGACCCCGGACTAGCGGGAGGGATACGCAGTATTTT	CSARPRTSGRDTQYF
TRBV7-9	-	TRBD1	TRBJ1-2	TGTGCCAGCAGCTCAGCCCTCGTCAGGGGGGCTTATGGCTACACCTTC	CASSSALVRGAYGYTF